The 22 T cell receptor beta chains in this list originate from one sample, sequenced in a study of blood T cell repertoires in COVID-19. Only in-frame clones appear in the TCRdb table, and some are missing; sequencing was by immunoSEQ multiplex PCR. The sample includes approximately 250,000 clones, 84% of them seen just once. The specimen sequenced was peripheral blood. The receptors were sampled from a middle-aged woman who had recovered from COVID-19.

The CDR3 DNA follows: TGCGCCAGCAGAGAGAAGCGTGGGAGGACTGAAGCTTTCTTT. As protein: CASREKRGRTEAFF. The gene calls are TRBV10-2 and TRBJ1-1, with D unclear. Germline V lookup: CDR1 WSHSY, CDR2 SAAADI. V was clipped by 6 bases and J by 5 bases, with 16 bases between them. The CDR3 contains 14 residues.

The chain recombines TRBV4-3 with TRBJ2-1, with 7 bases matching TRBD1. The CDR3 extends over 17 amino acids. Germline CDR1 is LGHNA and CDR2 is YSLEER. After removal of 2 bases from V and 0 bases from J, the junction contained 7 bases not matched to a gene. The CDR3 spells CASSQRDSAYSYNEQFF. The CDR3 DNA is TGCGCCAGCAGCCAACGGGACAGCGCCTACTCCTACAATGAGCAGTTCTTC.

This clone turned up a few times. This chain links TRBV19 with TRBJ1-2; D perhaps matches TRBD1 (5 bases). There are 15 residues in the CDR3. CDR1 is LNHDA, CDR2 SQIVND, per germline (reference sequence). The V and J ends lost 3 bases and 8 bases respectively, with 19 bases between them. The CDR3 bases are TGTGCCAGTAGTATCGTCGGGCAGGGCACCGGAGGCTACACCTTC. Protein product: CASSIVGQGTGGYTF.

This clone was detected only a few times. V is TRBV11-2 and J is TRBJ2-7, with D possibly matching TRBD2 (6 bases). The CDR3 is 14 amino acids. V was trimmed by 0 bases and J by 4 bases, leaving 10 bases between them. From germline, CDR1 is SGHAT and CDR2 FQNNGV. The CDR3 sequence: CASSLDLAGYEQYF. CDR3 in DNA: TGTGCCAGCAGCTTAGATCTTGCGGGATACGAGCAGTACTTC.

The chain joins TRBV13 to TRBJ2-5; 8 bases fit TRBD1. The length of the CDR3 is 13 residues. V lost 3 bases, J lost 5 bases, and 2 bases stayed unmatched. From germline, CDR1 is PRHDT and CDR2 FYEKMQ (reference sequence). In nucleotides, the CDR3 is TGTGCCAGCAGCTTGAACAGGGGGGAGACCCAGTACTTC. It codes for CASSLNRGETQYF.

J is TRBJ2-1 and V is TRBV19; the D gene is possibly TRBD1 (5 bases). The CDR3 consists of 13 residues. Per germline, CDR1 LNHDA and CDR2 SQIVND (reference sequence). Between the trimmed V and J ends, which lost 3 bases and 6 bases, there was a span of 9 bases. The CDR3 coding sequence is TGTGCCAGTAGTATTCGACAGAGCAATGAGCAGTTCTTC. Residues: CASSIRQSNEQFF.

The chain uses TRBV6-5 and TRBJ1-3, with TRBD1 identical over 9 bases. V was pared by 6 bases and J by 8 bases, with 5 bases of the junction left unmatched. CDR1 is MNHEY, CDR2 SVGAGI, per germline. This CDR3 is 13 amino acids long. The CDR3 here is CASRGQGIDTIYF. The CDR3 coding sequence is TGTGCCAGCAGAGGACAGGGGATAGACACCATATATTTT.

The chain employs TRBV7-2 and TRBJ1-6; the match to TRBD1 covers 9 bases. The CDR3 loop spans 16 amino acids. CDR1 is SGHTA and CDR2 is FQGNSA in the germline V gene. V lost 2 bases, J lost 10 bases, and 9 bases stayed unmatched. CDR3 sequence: CASSLRRTGAGSPLHF. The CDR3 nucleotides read TGTGCCAGCAGCTTACGGCGGACAGGGGCTGGGTCACCCCTCCACTTT.

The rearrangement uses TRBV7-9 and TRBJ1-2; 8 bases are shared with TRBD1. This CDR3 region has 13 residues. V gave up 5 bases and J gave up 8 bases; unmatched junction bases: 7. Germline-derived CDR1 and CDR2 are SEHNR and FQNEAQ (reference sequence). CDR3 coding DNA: TGTGCCAGCAGCCCAGGGGGCCTCTCGGGCTACACCTTC. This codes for CASSPGGLSGYTF.

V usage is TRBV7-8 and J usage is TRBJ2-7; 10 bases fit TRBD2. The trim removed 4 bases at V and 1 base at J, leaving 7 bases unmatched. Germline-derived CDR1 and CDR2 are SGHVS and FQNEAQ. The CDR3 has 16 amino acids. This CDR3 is CASSSYSGGTSYEQYF. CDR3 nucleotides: TGTGCCAGCAGCTCATATAGCGGGGGGACGTCCTACGAGCAGTACTTC.

CDR3 sequence reads: CASSSRTGYDTGELFF. CDR3 sequence (DNA): TGTGCCAGCAGCTCCCGGACAGGGTACGACACCGGGGAGCTGTTTTTT. The V and J genes are TRBV7-2 and TRBJ2-2; the match to TRBD1 covers 8 bases. This CDR3 spans 16 amino acids. The ends lost 4 bases at V and 3 bases at J; junction bases unmatched: 7. CDR1 and CDR2 (germline): SGHTA, FQGNSA.

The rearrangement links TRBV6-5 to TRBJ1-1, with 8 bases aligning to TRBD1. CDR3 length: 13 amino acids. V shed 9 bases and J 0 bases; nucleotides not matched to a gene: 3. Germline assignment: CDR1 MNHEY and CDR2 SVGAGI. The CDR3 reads CASFRGLNTEAFF. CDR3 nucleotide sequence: TGTGCCAGTTTCAGGGGGCTGAACACTGAAGCTTTCTTT.

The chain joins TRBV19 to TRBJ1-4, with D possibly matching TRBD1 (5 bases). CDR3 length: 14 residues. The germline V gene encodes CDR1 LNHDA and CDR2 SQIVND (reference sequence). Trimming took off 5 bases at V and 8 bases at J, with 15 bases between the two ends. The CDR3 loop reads CASSPGSEGEKLFF. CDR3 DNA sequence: TGTGCCAGTAGTCCCGGTTCGGAGGGGGAAAAACTGTTTTTT.

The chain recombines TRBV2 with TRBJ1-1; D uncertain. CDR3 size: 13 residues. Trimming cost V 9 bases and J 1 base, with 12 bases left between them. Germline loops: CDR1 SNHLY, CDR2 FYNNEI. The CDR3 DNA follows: TGTGCCAGATCCAGCGGAACGAACACTGAAGCTTTCTTT. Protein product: CARSSGTNTEAFF.

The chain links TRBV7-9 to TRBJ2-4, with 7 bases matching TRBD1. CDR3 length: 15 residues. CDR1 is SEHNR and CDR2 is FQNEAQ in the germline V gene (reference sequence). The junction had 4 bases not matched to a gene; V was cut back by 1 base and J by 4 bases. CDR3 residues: CASSLDGTEKNIQYF. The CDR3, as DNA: TGTGCCAGCAGCTTAGACGGGACAGAGAAAAACATTCAGTACTTC.

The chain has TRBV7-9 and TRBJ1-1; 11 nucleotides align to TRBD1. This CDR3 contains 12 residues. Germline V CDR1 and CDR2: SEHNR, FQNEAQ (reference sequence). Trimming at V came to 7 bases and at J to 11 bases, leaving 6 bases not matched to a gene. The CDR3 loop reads CASTGQGAMAFF. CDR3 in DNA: TGTGCCAGCACCGGACAGGGGGCTATGGCTTTCTTT.

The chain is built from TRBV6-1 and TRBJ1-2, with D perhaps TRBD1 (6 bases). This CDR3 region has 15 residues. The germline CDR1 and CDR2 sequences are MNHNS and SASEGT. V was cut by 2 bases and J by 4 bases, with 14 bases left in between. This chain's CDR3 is CASSETLDRFYGYTF. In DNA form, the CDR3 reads TGTGCCAGCAGTGAAACATTAGACAGGTTCTATGGCTACACCTTC.

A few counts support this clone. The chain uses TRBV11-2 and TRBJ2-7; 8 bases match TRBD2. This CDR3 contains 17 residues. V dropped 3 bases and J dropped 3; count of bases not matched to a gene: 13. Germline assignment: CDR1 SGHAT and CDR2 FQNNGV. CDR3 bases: TGTGCCAGCAGCTTCATTGGGAGCGTGCGGGGGGACTACGAGCAGTACTTC. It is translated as CASSFIGSVRGDYEQYF.

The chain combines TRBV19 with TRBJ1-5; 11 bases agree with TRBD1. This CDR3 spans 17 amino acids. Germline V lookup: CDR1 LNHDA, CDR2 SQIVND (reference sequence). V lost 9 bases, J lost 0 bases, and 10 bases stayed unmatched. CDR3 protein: CASLDRGLHPSNQPQHF. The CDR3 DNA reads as TGTGCCAGCTTGGACAGGGGGCTCCACCCTAGCAATCAGCCCCAGCATTTT.

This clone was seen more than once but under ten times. CDR3 sequence: CASRDFGQTSRPQHF. The CDR3 nucleotides are TGTGCCAGCAGGGACTTCGGGCAGACCAGTCGGCCCCAGCATTTT. The rearrangement joins TRBV6-6 to TRBJ1-5; D is ambiguous. V shed 6 bases and J shed 9 bases, with 21 bases lying between them. Germline V gene sequence: CDR1 MNHNY, CDR2 SVGAGI (reference sequence). CDR3 length: 15 amino acids.

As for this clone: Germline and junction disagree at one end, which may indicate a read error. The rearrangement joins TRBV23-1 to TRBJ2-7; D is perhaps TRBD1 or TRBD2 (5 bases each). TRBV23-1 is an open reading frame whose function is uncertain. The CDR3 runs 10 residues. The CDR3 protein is CAGRETEQYF. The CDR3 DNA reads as TGCGCCGGCAGGGAGACCGAGCAGTACTTC.

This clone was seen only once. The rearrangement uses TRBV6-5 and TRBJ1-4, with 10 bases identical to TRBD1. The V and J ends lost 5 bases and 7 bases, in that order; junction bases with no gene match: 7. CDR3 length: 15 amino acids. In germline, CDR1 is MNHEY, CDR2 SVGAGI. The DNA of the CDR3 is TGTGCCAGCAGTCGAACCGGGACAGGGGCTGAAAAACTGTTTTTT. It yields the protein CASSRTGTGAEKLFF.